This T cell receptor (beta chain) was sequenced in a study of CD8 T cells in ankylosing spondylitis. Whole-study results and caveats: Significant enrichment of disease-linked clones was reported in matched ankylosing spondylitis synovial fluid. For ankylosing spondylitis blood, a TCR beta motif of about eight highly homologous variants appeared characteristic.

In this sample, this clonotype turned up many times. Its antigen is still unknown. With 6 bases removed from V and 2 bases from J, the gap between germline ends came to 10 bases. The V gene's germline CDR1 is MNHEY and CDR2 SVGEGT. CDR3 size: 13 residues. MiXCR, applied by TCRdb to the 5' RACE reads, yields one record per CDR3 protein. The sample shows about 500,000 distinct CDR3 sequences, approximately 5% of them seen only once. The sequence was obtained from a male donor with ankylosing spondylitis. The sequenced sample was blood, either unsorted or a sorted T cell fraction (not recorded which). The genes are TRBV6-2 or TRBV6-3 and TRBJ2-5, with no clear D. The CDR3 protein is CASSGAPQETQYF. Here the CDR3 DNA reads TGTGCCAGCAGCGGTGCGCCACAAGAGACCCAGTACTTC.